A single sample gave rise to the 17 T cell receptor beta chains below, sequenced in a study. Using its own MiXCR run on the 5' RACE reads, TCRdb lists one record per CDR3 protein. The table lists roughly 69,000 distinct CDR3 sequences, roughly 23% of them singletons, with about 3% in the top ten. Specimen: memory CD4+ T cells sorted from a lymph node. Indicated subset: memory CD4+ T cells, CD4+CD45RO+CD25-. These receptor sequences come from a female donor with breast cancer.

The table lists this clonotype with many counts. This chain links TRBV5-6 with TRBJ2-7; 8 nucleotides align to TRBD1. This CDR3 has 16 amino acids. The V gene's germline CDR1 is SGHDT and CDR2 YYEEEE. Trimming removed 0 bases from V and 5 bases from J; junction bases left unmatched: 10. The CDR3 region is CASSLDTTGALDEQYF. Written as DNA, the CDR3 is TGTGCCAGCAGCTTGGATACGACAGGGGCGCTAGACGAGCAGTACTTC.

This clonotype was picked up one time. A much larger clonotype is one base distant, so this may be a read error. This chain uses TRBV6-2 or TRBV6-3 with TRBJ2-7, with 11 nucleotides matching TRBD2. The CDR3 is made up of 15 amino acids. The germline V gene encodes CDR1 MNHEY and CDR2 SVGEGT. This chain's CDR3 is CASRETSGVSYERYF. The CDR3 DNA reads as TGTGCCAGCAGGGAGACTAGCGGGGTCTCCTACGAGCGGTACTTC.

This clonotype was counted a few times. The V call is TRBV6-6, the J call TRBJ1-2, with D tentatively TRBD1 (5 bases). Germline CDR1 MNHNY, CDR2 SVGAGI (reference sequence). V gave up 10 bases and J gave up 3 bases, with 18 bases separating them. This CDR3 has 14 amino acids. The CDR3 DNA follows: TGTGCCACGTTGCAGGGTAGGAAGGACTATGGCTACACCTTC. It is translated as CATLQGRKDYGYTF.

This CDR3 is CASSALSAGGTDTQYF. CDR3 coding DNA: TGTGCCAGCAGTGCTTTGTCCGCGGGCGGGACAGATACGCAGTATTTT. The V call is TRBV25-1, the J call TRBJ2-3; TRBD2 is a possible D gene (5 bases). CDR3 length: 16 residues. Trimming pared 4 bases from V and 3 bases from J, leaving 17 bases between. The germline V gene encodes CDR1 MGHDK and CDR2 SYGVNS.

At least ten counts were recorded for this clonotype. V usage is TRBV7-2 and J usage is TRBJ1-5, with TRBD1 as a possible D gene (6 bases). The CDR3 is 14 amino acids. V lost 4 bases and J lost 4, with 11 bases in between. Germline V CDR1 and CDR2: SGHTA, FQGNSA. CDR3 loop: CASSSGQLNQPQHF. DNA for the CDR3: TGTGCCAGCAGCTCCGGACAGCTTAATCAGCCCCAGCATTTT.

The rearrangement joins TRBV6-6 to TRBJ1-1, with D unresolved. Trimming took 7 bases from V and 7 from J, leaving 16 bases between them. Germline loops: CDR1 MNHNY, CDR2 SVGAGI (reference sequence). The CDR3 consists of 13 residues. CDR3: CASIRVGGSEAFF. DNA of the CDR3: TGTGCCAGCATTCGGGTTGGTGGTAGTGAAGCTTTCTTT.

Of note for this clonotype: Compared with germline, one end of the junction differs, possibly owing to a read error. The chain links TRBV4-3 to TRBJ2-5; no firm D call. Germline V gene data show CDR1 as LGHNA and CDR2 as YSLEER. There are 10 residues in the CDR3. CDR3 nucleotides: TGCGCCAGCAGCCAAGGGACCCAGTACTTC. This codes for CASSQGTQYF.

This clonotype has at least ten counts. This sequence joins TRBV5-1 and TRBJ2-1; D might be TRBD1 (6 bases). Trimming pared 4 bases from V and 0 bases from J, leaving 11 bases between. This CDR3 is built from 15 residues. CDR1 and CDR2 (germline): SGHRS, YFSETQ. The CDR3, as DNA: TGCGCCAGCAGCCCAACAGGGACCTCCTACAATGAGCAGTTCTTC. Translation: CASSPTGTSYNEQFF.

This clonotype was seen at least ten times. J is TRBJ2-2 and V is TRBV5-1; no clear D. V was trimmed by 5 bases and J by 2 bases, leaving 10 bases between them. There are 14 residues in the CDR3. Per the germline V gene, CDR1 is SGHRS and CDR2 is YFSETQ. CDR3 in amino acids: CASRPGQNTGELFF. The CDR3 nucleotides read TGCGCCAGCAGACCGGGCCAAAACACCGGGGAGCTGTTTTTT.

The table lists this clonotype with a count of one. A much larger clone sits a single nucleotide away, making a read error possible. The conserved closing phenylalanine or tryptophan is absent in this CDR3, likely reflecting a read error. This chain connects TRBV10-3 to TRBJ1-1; D remains ambiguous. The ends were cut back, 3 bases at V and 1 base at J, with 6 bases in the middle. Germline CDR1 is ENHRY and CDR2 is SYGVKD. The CDR3 is 13 amino acids. CDR3 in amino acids: CAISDDRNTEAFL. Written as DNA, the CDR3 is TGTGCCATCAGTGATGACCGGAACACTGAAGCTTTCTTG.

This clonotype turned up a few times. In nucleotides, the CDR3 is TGCGCCAGCAGCTCCGGGACTATCGCCTACAATGAGCAGTTCTTC. This gives the protein CASSSGTIAYNEQFF. The rearrangement uses TRBV5-1 and TRBJ2-1; 7 bases line up with TRBD2. V dropped 3 bases and J dropped 2; count of bases not matched to a gene: 5. The CDR3 has 15 residues. Germline V gives CDR1 SGHRS, CDR2 YFSETQ.

The genes are TRBV4-1 and TRBJ1-1; a possible D gene is TRBD1 (6 bases). V was cut by 1 base and J by 4 bases, with 22 bases left in between. Germline CDR1 and CDR2: MGHRA and YSYEKL. The CDR3 covers 18 residues. The CDR3 loop is CASSQGNLRRGGFTEAFF. Here the CDR3 DNA reads TGCGCCAGCAGCCAAGGAAACCTGCGCCGTGGGGGCTTCACTGAAGCTTTCTTT.

This clonotype appeared a few times. This chain connects TRBV5-5 to TRBJ2-1; either TRBD1 or TRBD2 may fit D (5 bases each). CDR3 length: 13 residues. V was cut by 6 bases and J by 6 bases, with 13 bases left in between. Germline V gene sequence: CDR1 SGHKS, CDR2 YYEKEE (reference sequence). The CDR3 spells CASILGVSNEQFF. The DNA for the CDR3 is TGTGCCAGCATCCTGGGGGTGTCCAATGAGCAGTTCTTC.

As concerns this clonotype: The junction departs from the called germline gene at one end, perhaps through a read error. The genes are TRBV11-2 and TRBJ2-3; maybe TRBD1 (6 bases). This CDR3 is built from 17 residues. Germline V gene sequence: CDR1 SGHAT, CDR2 FQNNGV. This CDR3 reads CAGSLDGRGSGTDTQYF. Here the CDR3 DNA reads TGTGCCGGCAGCTTAGATGGCAGGGGCAGTGGCACAGATACGCAGTATTTT.

The rearrangement uses TRBV6-2 or TRBV6-3 and TRBJ1-1, with 7 bases lining up with TRBD1. Germline values: CDR1 MNHEY, CDR2 SVGEGT. V was pared by 6 bases and J by 6 bases, with 4 bases of the junction left unmatched. The CDR3 is 12 residues long. The CDR3 here is CASRTGISEAFF. CDR3 bases: TGTGCCAGCAGGACAGGGATATCTGAAGCTTTCTTT.

In DNA form, the CDR3 reads TGCGCCAGCAGCCAAGAGGCTAGCGGGGACCCCACAGATACGCAGCATTTT. This encodes CASSQEASGDPTDTQHF. V is TRBV4-1 and J is TRBJ2-3; a weak D match, TRBD1 (5 bases). The J call is uncertain, as TRBJ1-5 better fits the DNA end. CDR3 length: 17 residues. Germline V gene lookup returns CDR1 MGHRA and CDR2 YSYEKL.

The chain is built from TRBV30 and TRBJ1-4; D might be TRBD1 (5 bases). Germline CDR1 GTSNPN, CDR2 SVGIG (reference sequence). The V end was cut by 5 bases, the J end by 5 bases, with 9 bases between. The CDR3 is 12 residues long. CDR3 sequence reads: CAWDGQNEKLFF. The CDR3 DNA follows: TGTGCCTGGGACGGACAAAATGAAAAACTGTTTTTT.